This entry is about one T cell receptor (beta chain). The specificity of this receptor is unknown. Base qualities are not recorded, but no much larger clone differs from it by a single base. The V end loses 11 bases and the J end loses 0 bases, and a stretch of 14 bases separates them. CDR1 and CDR2, looked up from the germline V gene (reference sequence), are LNHDA and SQIVND. The CDR3, cysteine through phenylalanine, is 15 amino acids long. The read is trimmed to its CDR3 DNA, 45 bases read in frame from base 1. This entry belongs to a study of glioma-infiltrating T cells after dendritic cell vaccination (dated by TCRdb to the mid-2010s). With respect to the entire study: The cohort included some 15 glioblastoma patients drawn from Phase I and II dendritic cell vaccination trials, of whom 9 were newly diagnosed and 6 had recurrent disease. Between the early 2000s and the early 2010s, the patients were given dendritic cell vaccination pulsed with autologous tumor lysate. The vaccine was prepared from monocyte-derived dendritic cells that were cultured for under 8 days with IL-4 and GM-CSF and then pulsed overnight with autologous tumor lysate. Each patient was given three intradermal dendritic cell vaccine injections, spaced two weeks apart, in the arm below the axilla. In glioblastoma patients vaccinated with dendritic cells, deep sequencing of TCR beta CDR3 regions served to measure the amount of tumor-infiltrating lymphocytes and to compare repertoires between tumor and blood. Survival after dendritic cell vaccination was correlated with TCR sequencing metrics such as TIL content and the overlap between tumor and blood repertoires. Study-level results and caveats: TCR clonality showed no direct relationship with survival, which suggests that a diverse polyclonal response may matter. The cohort was small and heterogeneous, and full blood and tumor sets were available for few patients, with initial-recurrent tumor pairs available for even fewer patients. The response model built on TCR overlap across three groups was characterized as speculative, with prospective validation still needed. After dendritic cell vaccination, a higher estimated pretreatment TIL content predicted longer time to progression and longer overall survival.

The immunoSEQ assay amplified TCRB CDR3 regions from about 2 micrograms of genomic DNA, or from all available DNA when less than that amount was available. Multiplex PCR used 60 forward primers for TCR V beta segments and 13 reverse primers for J beta segments. To estimate reads per starting template, synthetic control templates were spiked into each sample at limiting dilution. The Illumina HiSeq System generated 87 bp sequencing reads. Per the source publication's procedure: PCR and sequencing errors were removed by a nearest neighbor algorithm that merged closely related sequences. TCR overlap was defined as the percentage of unique tumor TCR beta sequences that were also found in the peripheral blood of the same patient. The clones in this table, taken by TCRdb from immuneACCESS, are in-frame only. Not every clone is retained; where verified, under half of the shortfall comes from an unresolved V gene, and the cause of the rest is unknown. V and J calls and clone size are those listed in that table; D and trimming were worked out from the DNA. The sample yields about 92,000 clones; about nine tenths were counted once. The ten largest clonotypes hold 15% to 19% of the sample.

Patients were selected on the basis of adequate residual fresh-frozen tumor tissue and more than two years of available survival data. None of the glioblastoma patients carried an isocitrate dehydrogenase mutation, although molecular status otherwise varied. PBMC were collected before vaccination, two weeks after the third vaccination, and at tumor progression if tumor progression occurred. The Qiagen DNeasy Blood extraction Kit was used for extraction of genomic DNA. Specimen: blood, collected before dendritic cell vaccination. The rearrangement joined TRBV19 to TRBJ2-6, with TRBD2 tentatively as D gene (5 bases match). The clonotype was recovered from a human donor with glioblastoma. The CDR3: CAVRESRSGANVLTF. The nucleotide sequence reads TGTGCCGTGAGGGAGTCCCGCTCTGGGGCCAACGTCCTGACTTTC.